The 9 T cell receptor beta chains below come from one sample, sequenced in a study of T cell responses to AZD1222 COVID-19 vaccine. Sequenced by immunoSEQ multiplex PCR; TCRdb stores in-frame clones only, minus some. Of roughly 130,000 clones listed, approximately 85% are singletons. This specimen consisted of peripheral blood, obtained on day 0 of AZD1222 vaccination. The receptor set was obtained from an adult in good health.

The chain uses TRBV6-1 and TRBJ2-7, with TRBD2 as a possible D gene (6 bases). V was shortened by 1 base and J by 3 bases, with 13 bases between the two germline ends. CDR3 length: 15 residues. Germline V gene lookup returns CDR1 MNHNS and CDR2 SASEGT. The CDR3 loop reads CASSEGEATLYEQYF. CDR3 nucleotides: TGTGCCAGCAGTGAAGGGGAGGCCACCCTCTACGAGCAGTACTTC.

The V call is TRBV6-6, the J call TRBJ2-7; 8 nucleotides line up with TRBD1. The CDR3 spans 15 residues. The germline V gene encodes CDR1 MNHNY and CDR2 SVGAGI (reference sequence). V shed 5 bases and J 2 bases; nucleotides not matched to a gene: 8. In nucleotides, the CDR3 is TGTGCCAGCAGTGGTGACAGGGGTTCTCCCTACGAGCAGTACTTC. As protein: CASSGDRGSPYEQYF.

The chain employs TRBV30 and TRBJ1-5; no reliable D call. The CDR3 spans 12 residues. The V and J ends lost 2 bases and 6 bases respectively, with 8 bases between them. Per germline, CDR1 GTSNPN and CDR2 SVGIG (reference sequence). CDR3 DNA: TGTGCCTGGAGTCCCCCCTTTCAGCCCCAGCATTTT. Translating gives CAWSPPFQPQHF. Combining the CDR3 with reference TRBV30 and TRBJ1-5 gives the whole variable domain SQTIHQWPATLVQPVGSPLSLECTVEGTSNPNLYWYRQAAGRGLQLLFYSVGIGQISSEVPQNLSASRPQDRQFILSSKKLLLSDSGFYLCAWSPPFQPQHFGDGTRLSIL.

This clone was counted a few times. This rearrangement joins TRBV3-1 (or the pseudogene TRBV3-2) to TRBJ1-2; D is ambiguous. From germline, CDR1 is LGHDT and CDR2 YNNKEL (reference sequence). Trimming shortened V by 0 bases and J by 1 base, and 15 bases separated the two germline ends. The CDR3 contains 17 residues. The CDR3 protein is CASSQDRLAANNYGYTF. The CDR3 DNA sequence: TGTGCCAGCAGCCAAGATCGGTTGGCAGCTAATAACTATGGCTACACCTTC.

J is TRBJ2-1 and V is TRBV11-3; maybe TRBD2 (5 bases). Germline CDR1 reads SGHNT; CDR2 reads YENEEA. This CDR3 contains 13 residues. Trimming pared 8 bases from V and 0 bases from J, leaving 8 bases between. CDR3 in DNA: TGTGCCAGCGTAGGGAGCTCCTACAATGAGCAGTTCTTC. Protein product: CASVGSSYNEQFF. The entire variable domain, with the rest obtained from reference TRBV11-3 and TRBJ2-1, is as follows: EAGVVQSPRYKIIEKKQPVAFWCNPISGHNTLYWYLQNLGQGPELLIRYENEEAVDDSQLPKDRFSAERLKGVDSTLKIQPAELGDSAVYLCASVGSSYNEQFFGPGTRLTVL.

The V call is TRBV9, the J call TRBJ1-3; D is undetermined. The CDR3 runs to 15 residues. The ends were cut back, 3 bases at V and 0 bases at J, with 10 bases in the middle. CDR1 is SGDLS and CDR2 is YYNGEE in the germline V gene. CDR3 amino acids: CASSADQTSGNTIYF. CDR3 DNA: TGTGCCAGCAGCGCGGATCAGACCTCTGGAAACACCATATATTTT.

The V and J genes are TRBV6-1 and TRBJ1-5, with 9 nucleotides matching TRBD1. The CDR3 has 18 amino acids. Germline V gives CDR1 MNHNS, CDR2 SASEGT. V trimming: 3 bases; J trimming: 4 bases; junction bases outside the gene matches: 13. The CDR3 loop is CASSDPGDRVNWNQPQHF. CDR3 nucleotides: TGTGCCAGCAGTGATCCGGGGGACAGGGTGAATTGGAATCAGCCCCAGCATTTT.

This chain connects TRBV18 to TRBJ2-5; D gene unclear. The CDR3 has 13 residues. From germline, CDR1 is KGHSH and CDR2 LQKENI. The V end was cut by 2 bases, the J end by 3 bases, with 7 bases between. CDR3 residues: CASSPGLKETQYF. CDR3 sequence (DNA): TGTGCCAGCTCACCAGGCCTCAAAGAGACCCAGTACTTC.

The chain joins TRBV19 to TRBJ1-3; D is unclear. V dropped 1 base and J dropped 0 bases, with 10 bases sitting between them. This CDR3 comprises 16 residues. The germline gives CDR1 LNHDA, CDR2 SQIVND (reference sequence). The CDR3 sequence: CASSIGLFGSGNTIYF. CDR3 DNA: TGTGCCAGTAGTATAGGCCTGTTCGGCTCTGGAAACACCATATATTTT.